The clone carrying this TCR beta chain has a count of ten or more. Antigen specificity is unknown. The sample is drawn from a study of T cells in Graves' hyperthyroidism and ophthalmopathy. Looking at the study overall: The authors collected peripheral blood at initial diagnosis, before any treatment. Broader study findings: Most thyroid clonotypes that were expanded above 0.001 also turned up in blood.

Trimming removed 5 bases from V and 4 bases from J; junction bases left unmatched: 19. This CDR3 region has 18 residues. Germline CDR1 SEHNR, CDR2 FQNEAQ (reference sequence). Using RNA transcripts as the source, TCR beta CDR3 regions were amplified. A set of HTBI primers served as the primers for a first-round RT-PCR of the TCR CDR3. In TCRdb, the multiplex PCR reads were re-called with MiXCR into one record per CDR3 protein. The sample includes 700,000 or so distinct CDR3 sequences, less than 20% of them seen just once. Participants, patients aged 18 to 65, had newly diagnosed hyperthyroidism with a duration under 2 months. Each 10 ml fresh peripheral blood draw supplied the PBMCs.

The chain has TRBV7-9 and TRBJ2-5; 7 positions agree with TRBD2. Sequencing used blood. The clonotype comes from a man between 18 and 35 years old with Graves' hyperthyroidism. CDR3 nucleotides: TGTGCCAGCAGCCTCGAGCGGGGAGGGTACACAAGGCGAGAGACCCAGTACTTC. Residues: CASSLERGGYTRRETQYF.